This entry concerns a single T cell receptor (beta chain). CDR3 length equals 13 residues. V lost 6 bases and J 1 base, leaving 9 bases between the germline ends. Germline V gene data show CDR1 as LNHDA and CDR2 as SQIVND (reference sequence). This sample was included in a study of T cell changes during pregnancy in multiple sclerosis. Profiling relied on immunoSEQ multiplex PCR, and the TCRdb table lists in-frame clones only, not all of them. In the table there are tens of thousands of clones, roughly nine tenths of which are singletons. Here the sequenced sample was CD8+ T cells from peripheral blood mononuclear cells, taken before pregnancy. This chain uses TRBV19 with TRBJ1-1; D remains unclear. The sequence was collected from a female donor with multiple sclerosis, enrolled in a pregnancy study. The CDR3, as DNA: TGTGCCAGTAGCCACCGGGGGAACACTGAAGCTTTCTTT. Translating it yields CASSHRGNTEAFF.